This T cell receptor (beta chain) was captured by sequencing in a study of OX40 agonist ivuxolimab in advanced cancers. With regard to this clone: Its antigen is unidentified.

The study's findings and limits: With doses of 0.1 to 3.0 mg/kg, CD4+ and CD8+ blood T cells had undergone clonal expansion by week 6.

Trimming removed 5 bases from V and 9 bases from J; junction bases left unmatched: 9. Germline assignment: CDR1 SEHNR and CDR2 FQNEAQ (reference sequence). The CDR3 has 13 amino acids. Some clones are missing from TCRdb's copy, which holds only in-frame ones; the method was immunoSEQ multiplex PCR. The sample holds roughly 69,000 clones, 91% seen once. The material sequenced was CD4+ or CD8+ T cells sorted from blood, taken in a trial of the OX40 agonist ivuxolimab. This rearrangement joins TRBV7-9 to TRBJ2-5; 7 bases agree with TRBD2. The receptor was isolated from an adult with an advanced solid tumor such as melanoma, head and neck, liver or kidney cancer. The DNA of the CDR3 is TGTGCCAGCAGCATCGGGGGTCGGGGGGCCCAGTACTTC. As protein: CASSIGGRGAQYF.